In its sample, the clone carrying this T cell receptor beta chain was seen many times. These data come from a study of T cells in Graves' hyperthyroidism and ophthalmopathy. PBMCs were obtained from 10 ml fresh peripheral blood. The CDR3 is 11 amino acids. The ends were cut back, 4 bases at V and 1 base at J, with 1 base in the middle. CDR1 and CDR2 (germline): KGHSH, LQKENI. Amplification of TCR beta CDR3 regions used RNA as the template. During a first-round RT-PCR of the TCR CDR3, the HTBI primer set was used. MiXCR, applied by TCRdb to the multiplex PCR reads, yields one record per CDR3 protein. The sample yields around 250,000 distinct CDR3 sequences, about 15% seen once.

Specimen: blood. The receptor was isolated from a woman aged 40 to 50 with Graves' hyperthyroidism that later progressed to Graves' ophthalmopathy. This rearrangement joins TRBV18 to TRBJ2-5; no clear D gene. This chain's CDR3 is CASSRQETQYF. CDR3 nucleotide sequence: TGTGCCAGCTCACGCCAAGAGACCCAGTACTTC.